This T cell receptor (beta chain) was retrieved from a study of T cell responses to AZD1222 COVID-19 vaccine. Per germline, CDR1 LNHDA and CDR2 SQIVND (reference sequence). The V end was cut by 10 bases, the J end by 6 bases, with 24 bases between. The CDR3 spans 15 residues. This clone was observed a handful of times. TCRdb's copy holds only in-frame clones and misses some; the assay was immunoSEQ multiplex PCR. This table has 95,000 to 120,000 clones, about 86% appearing once. The sample consisted of peripheral blood, taken on day 0 of AZD1222 vaccination. The receptor was isolated from an adult in good health. The chain employs TRBV19 and TRBJ1-1, with a weak D call TRBD1 (6 bases). The CDR3 coding sequence is TGTGCCACCATATTACGACAGGCGAGGGGCGCTGAAGCTTTCTTT. Translated, it gives CATILRQARGAEAFF.